Presented here are 30 T cell receptor beta chains from one specimen sequenced in a study of T cells in localized non-small cell lung cancer. Assay used: immunoSEQ multiplex PCR; TCRdb lists only in-frame clones, some missing. This sample has around 91,000 clones; 87% occur once, and the top ten carry around 14%. This material consisted of peripheral blood, taken before any cancer treatment. These receptors were taken from a man aged 40-75 years with stage I squamous cell lung carcinoma.

This chain uses TRBV7-2 with TRBJ2-4; TRBD1 matches at 9 bases. J lost 4 bases, V lost 5 bases, and 15 bases had no gene match. The germline CDR1 and CDR2 sequences are SGHTA and FQGNSA. The CDR3 covers 18 residues. CDR3 residues: CASSHAYFPGTGKNIQYF. DNA of the CDR3: TGTGCCAGCAGCCATGCCTACTTTCCCGGGACAGGGAAAAACATTCAGTACTTC.

This chain uses TRBV5-4 with TRBJ1-2; 8 positions agree with TRBD1. The CDR3 is made up of 15 amino acids. Germline V gives CDR1 SGHNT, CDR2 YYREEE (reference sequence). Trimming cost V 0 bases and J 5 bases; bases outside gene matches: 6. CDR3 protein: CASSLGRGLEYGYTF. The CDR3 bases are TGTGCCAGCAGCTTGGGCAGGGGGCTAGAATATGGCTACACCTTC.

The J gene is TRBJ1-1, the V gene TRBV30; D gene unclear. Trimming stripped 4 bases from V and 2 bases from J, with 2 bases between. The CDR3 is 10 residues long. Germline CDR1 GTSNPN, CDR2 SVGIG (reference sequence). In DNA form, the CDR3 reads TGTGCCTGGATCAACACTGAAGCTTTCTTT. Amino acids: CAWINTEAFF.

J is TRBJ1-1 and V is TRBV20-1; no firm D call. This CDR3 comprises 11 residues. Germline lookup yields CDR1 DFQATT and CDR2 SNEGSKA (reference sequence). For the CDR3, the DNA is TGCAGCGTGCGCGGAGATCGAGGGGCTTTCTTT. This sequence encodes CSVRGDRGAFF.

The J gene is TRBJ2-3, the V gene TRBV10-3, with D perhaps matching TRBD2 (5 bases). Germline V gene sequence: CDR1 ENHRY, CDR2 SYGVKD. Trimming took 4 bases from V and 0 from J, leaving 11 bases between them. CDR3 length equals 15 residues. CDR3 DNA sequence: TGTGCCATCAGTGGCCGGGAATTGAGCACAGATACGCAGTATTTT. Amino acid sequence: CAISGRELSTDTQYF.

The chain carries TRBV19 and TRBJ2-2; the D is unclear. Germline CDR1 and CDR2: LNHDA and SQIVND (reference sequence). Trimming removed 0 bases from V and 5 bases from J, with 16 bases in between. This CDR3 comprises 17 residues. For the CDR3, the DNA is TGTGCCAGTAGTATAGATTACCAGAAGAGGTTAACCGGGGAGCTGTTTTTT. Its protein is CASSIDYQKRLTGELFF.

The genes are TRBV11-2 and TRBJ2-5; a weak D match, TRBD1 (6 bases). This CDR3 is 15 amino acids long. V lost 4 bases to trimming and J lost 2 bases, with 14 bases between them. Germline loops: CDR1 SGHAT, CDR2 FQNNGV. The CDR3 coding sequence is TGTGCCAGCAGCTCCCGACCACAGGGACAAGAGACCCAGTACTTC. Translation: CASSSRPQGQETQYF.

The chain combines TRBV7-3 with TRBJ2-6; tentatively, D is TRBD1 or TRBD2 (5 bases each). Trimming removed 5 bases from V and 4 bases from J, with 12 bases in between. CDR1 is SGHTA and CDR2 is FQGTGA in the germline V gene. The CDR3 totals 15 residues. The CDR3 spells CASSARVAGANVLTF. CDR3 in DNA: TGTGCCAGCAGCGCCAGGGTAGCGGGGGCCAACGTCCTGACTTTC.

The CDR3 is CSVEGSYNEQFF. CDR3 sequence (DNA): TGCAGCGTTGAGGGGTCCTACAATGAGCAGTTCTTC. The chain couples TRBV29-1 to TRBJ2-1; no firm D call. Germline V gives CDR1 SQVTM, CDR2 ANQGSEA. The length of the CDR3 is 12 residues. With 3 bases removed from V and 1 base from J, the gap between germline ends came to 4 bases.

The chain is built from TRBV19 and TRBJ1-1; D is ambiguous. Trimming pared 3 bases from V and 8 bases from J, leaving 7 bases between. This CDR3 region has 11 residues. Germline values: CDR1 LNHDA, CDR2 SQIVND (reference sequence). The CDR3 sequence is CASSIGGEAFF. CDR3 nucleotide sequence: TGTGCCAGTAGTATTGGTGGAGAAGCTTTCTTT.

The chain is built from TRBV19 and TRBJ1-2; 7 positions match TRBD1. The V segment lost 6 bases and the J segment 1 base; nucleotides outside the gene matches: 14. CDR1 is LNHDA, CDR2 SQIVND, per germline (reference sequence). CDR3 length: 17 amino acids. The chain's CDR3 is CASRDPTGPVFNYGYTF. The CDR3 coding sequence is TGTGCCAGTAGGGATCCGACAGGGCCGGTCTTTAACTATGGCTACACCTTC.

The V and J genes are TRBV7-9 and TRBJ1-1, with TRBD1 matching 11 bases. The V gene end was trimmed by 5 bases and the J gene end by 2 bases; junction bases not matched to a gene: 10. The CDR3 spans 17 residues. Germline V gene lookup returns CDR1 SEHNR and CDR2 FQNEAQ (reference sequence). The CDR3: CASSLSWTGGYNTEAFF. The DNA of the CDR3 is TGTGCCAGCAGCCTTTCATGGACAGGGGGCTATAACACTGAAGCTTTCTTT.

CDR3 amino acids: CASTEGATNYGYTF. The CDR3 DNA reads TGTGCCAGCACCGAGGGGGCTACTAACTATGGCTACACCTTC. The rearrangement links TRBV2 to TRBJ1-2; 7 positions match TRBD1. From germline, CDR1 is SNHLY and CDR2 FYNNEI. V was clipped by 7 bases and J by 0 bases; unmatched bases: 5. The CDR3 is 14 residues long.

The V call is TRBV19, the J call TRBJ1-5, with D possibly TRBD1 on 6 matching bases. The germline V gene encodes CDR1 LNHDA and CDR2 SQIVND (reference sequence). Trimming cost V 4 bases and J 0 bases, with 16 bases left between them. The CDR3 length is 17 residues. The CDR3 sequence: CASSTRDTVYSNQPQHF. DNA for the CDR3: TGTGCCAGTAGTACCCGGGACACCGTGTATAGCAATCAGCCCCAGCATTTT. The full variable domain, its missing parts supplied by reference TRBV19 and TRBJ1-5, is DGGITQSPKYLFRKEGQNVTLSCEQNLNHDAMYWYRQDPGQGLRLIYYSQIVNDFQKGDIAEGYSVSREKKESFPLTVTSAQKNPTAFYLCASSTRDTVYSNQPQHFGDGTRLSIL.

The chain carries TRBV5-5 and TRBJ2-7, with D tentatively TRBD1 (5 bases). V lost 3 bases to trimming and J lost 1 base, with 11 bases between them. There are 14 residues in the CDR3. Germline V gives CDR1 SGHKS, CDR2 YYEKEE (reference sequence). Here the CDR3 DNA reads TGTGCCAGCAGCTCAGGGCCCCTATCCTACGAGCAGTACTTC. This sequence encodes CASSSGPLSYEQYF.

This CDR3 is CASTGQMGGNTEAFF. As DNA, the CDR3 is TGTGCCAGCACTGGGCAGATGGGAGGGAACACTGAAGCTTTCTTT. The chain recombines TRBV2 with TRBJ1-1; D call uncertain. The germline gives CDR1 SNHLY, CDR2 FYNNEI. With 7 bases removed from V and 1 base from J, the gap between germline ends came to 16 bases. The CDR3 spans 15 residues.

The chain employs TRBV7-9 and TRBJ1-3; tentatively, D is TRBD1 (5 bases). The CDR3 sequence is 15 residues long. V was shortened by 2 bases and J by 2 bases, with 10 bases between the two germline ends. The V gene's germline CDR1 is SEHNR and CDR2 FQNEAQ (reference sequence). CDR3 sequence: CASSLTRAPGNTIYF. The DNA of the CDR3 is TGTGCCAGCAGCTTAACCAGGGCCCCTGGAAACACCATATATTTT.

V is TRBV18 and J is TRBJ2-1; D perhaps matches TRBD2 (5 bases). The CDR3 extends over 16 amino acids. From germline, CDR1 is KGHSH and CDR2 LQKENI. Trimming pared 2 bases from V and 0 bases from J, leaving 11 bases between. The DNA of the CDR3 is TGTGCCAGCTCACCATCTGGCGGAGGCTCCTACAATGAGCAGTTCTTC. Amino acid sequence: CASSPSGGGSYNEQFF. Variable domain in full (rest from reference TRBV18 and TRBJ2-1): NAGVMQNPRHLVRRRGQEARLRCSPMKGHSHVYWYRQLPEEGLKFMVYLQKENIIDESGMPKERFSAEFPKEGPSILRIQQVVRGDSAAYFCASSPSGGGSYNEQFFGPGTRLTVL.

The chain combines TRBV5-4 with TRBJ2-1; D is possibly TRBD1 (5 bases). With 0 bases removed from V and 5 bases from J, the gap between germline ends came to 9 bases. The length of the CDR3 is 14 residues. CDR1 is SGHNT, CDR2 YYREEE, per germline (reference sequence). The CDR3 nucleotides are TGTGCCAGCAGCTTGGGACAGCGAGACAATGAGCAGTTCTTC. Protein: CASSLGQRDNEQFF.

The chain joins TRBV10-3 to TRBJ1-6; D is undetermined. V dropped 11 bases and J dropped 0 bases, with 8 bases sitting between them. CDR3 length: 13 amino acids. Germline-derived CDR1 and CDR2 are ENHRY and SYGVKD. The CDR3 region has the DNA TGTGCCGTAACGAGCTCCTATAATTCACCCCTCCACTTT. Its protein product is CAVTSSYNSPLHF.

The rearrangement uses TRBV2 and TRBJ2-2; D may correspond to TRBD1 or TRBD2 (6 bases each). Trimming stripped 7 bases from V and 7 bases from J, with 13 bases between. Per germline, CDR1 SNHLY and CDR2 FYNNEI. This CDR3 contains 13 residues. CDR3 region: CASKRGAVGELFF. For the CDR3, the DNA is TGTGCCAGCAAAAGGGGGGCGGTCGGGGAGCTGTTTTTT.

The V gene is TRBV10-3, the J gene TRBJ1-2; the D is unclear. Trimming cost V 4 bases and J 8 bases, with 20 bases left between them. CDR1 and CDR2 from the germline V gene are ENHRY and SYGVKD. The CDR3 extends over 15 amino acids. This chain's CDR3 is CAISAVAGVYGGYTF. The CDR3 DNA follows: TGTGCCATCAGTGCAGTCGCAGGAGTATACGGAGGCTACACCTTC.

This clone occurred a few times. V gene TRBV5-1 combines with J gene TRBJ1-1; tentative D call: TRBD1 (5 bases). V lost 3 bases and J lost 1, with 10 bases in between. From germline, CDR1 is SGHRS and CDR2 YFSETQ. The CDR3 consists of 14 residues. The CDR3 sequence: CASSWDGENTEAFF. As DNA, the CDR3 is TGCGCCAGCAGCTGGGACGGAGAGAACACTGAAGCTTTCTTT.

The rearrangement uses TRBV6-1 and TRBJ1-2, with D maybe TRBD1 (6 bases). Germline V gene data show CDR1 as MNHNS and CDR2 as SASEGT. The CDR3 is 14 residues long. Trimming stripped 2 bases from V and 3 bases from J, with 10 bases between. This CDR3 reads CASSERGDHYGYTF. The CDR3 region has the DNA TGTGCCAGCAGTGAAAGGGGGGACCACTATGGCTACACCTTC.

The chain is built from TRBV9 and TRBJ1-5; D unclear. From germline, CDR1 is SGDLS and CDR2 YYNGEE. V was trimmed by 0 bases and J by 7 bases, leaving 5 bases between them. This CDR3 contains 12 residues. CDR3 DNA: TGTGCCAGCAGCGTAGTAATCCAGCCCCAGCATTTT. It encodes CASSVVIQPQHF.

The rearrangement links TRBV18 to TRBJ2-4; TRBD1 matches 7 bases. CDR1 and CDR2 from the germline V gene are KGHSH and LQKENI. There are 17 residues in the CDR3. Germline trimming cut 3 bases from V and 2 bases from J; bases unmatched to any gene: 10. CDR3 region: CASSPFLPTGPKNIQYF. CDR3 sequence (DNA): TGTGCCAGCTCACCGTTCTTACCGACAGGGCCCAAAAACATTCAGTACTTC.

The chain carries TRBV7-9 and TRBJ1-6; 7 bases are a match to TRBD1. The CDR3 runs 14 residues. V was clipped by 4 bases and J by 8 bases; unmatched bases: 5. Germline CDR1 is SEHNR and CDR2 is FQNEAQ (reference sequence). The CDR3 is CASSSPTGDSPLHF. The CDR3 DNA reads as TGTGCCAGCAGCTCCCCAACAGGGGATTCACCCCTCCACTTT. The whole variable domain, filled in from reference TRBV7-9 and TRBJ1-6, reads DTGVSQNPRHKITKRGQNVTFRCDPISEHNRLYWYRQTLGQGPEFLTYFQNEAQLEKSRLLSDRFSAERPKGSFSTLEIQRTEQGDSAMYLCASSSPTGDSPLHFGNGTRLTVT.

The chain couples TRBV7-9 to TRBJ1-2; possibly TRBD1 for D (5 bases). Per the germline V gene, CDR1 is SEHNR and CDR2 is FQNEAQ (reference sequence). CDR3 length: 15 amino acids. Trimming took 3 bases from V and 4 from J, leaving 15 bases between them. The DNA for the CDR3 is TGTGCCAGCAGCTTCTACACGACAGTAACCTATGGCTACACCTTC. Protein: CASSFYTTVTYGYTF. Combining the CDR3 with reference TRBV7-9 and TRBJ1-2 gives the whole variable domain DTGVSQNPRHKITKRGQNVTFRCDPISEHNRLYWYRQTLGQGPEFLTYFQNEAQLEKSRLLSDRFSAERPKGSFSTLEIQRTEQGDSAMYLCASSFYTTVTYGYTFGSGTRLTVV.

This chain joins TRBV6-5 and TRBJ2-7, with 9 bases fitting TRBD1. CDR3 size: 15 residues. Germline loops: CDR1 MNHEY, CDR2 SVGAGI. V shed 6 bases, J shed 2 bases, and the junction held 8 bases outside the gene matches. CDR3 in DNA: TGTGCCAGCAGAATTTCCGGGACAGGGCCCTACGAGCAGTACTTC. Protein product: CASRISGTGPYEQYF.

This clone was seen a few times. V is TRBV7-2 and J is TRBJ1-3; D is possibly TRBD1 (6 bases). The CDR3 covers 17 residues. In germline, CDR1 is SGHTA, CDR2 FQGNSA. V lost 5 bases and J 0 bases, leaving 17 bases between the germline ends. The CDR3 DNA is TGTGCCAGCAGCCACGCGGCGGGGGGCCGCTCTGGAAACACCATATATTTT. Amino acid sequence: CASSHAAGGRSGNTIYF.